This T cell receptor (beta chain) was profiled in a study of cytomegalovirus exposure and HLA in healthy donors. General observations from the study: V- and J-gene trimming of TCR beta was linked (in a later analysis) to a missense DCLRE1C variant. Earlier results showed most TCR beta V segments being productive about 90% or about 30% of the time. Accounts indicate the classifier identified cytomegalovirus status with strong specificity and sensitivity.

Both 60 Vbeta primers and 13 Jbeta primers went into the PCR. The assay was immunoSEQ multiplex PCR, and TCRdb's table has in-frame clones only and misses some. The top ten clones hold less than 2% of a sample with approximately 150,000 clones, roughly a tenth of them seen once. Germline values: CDR1 SQVTM, CDR2 ANQGSEA. The CDR3 spans 15 residues. V was clipped by 0 bases and J by 8 bases, with 19 bases between them. This clone has a handful of counts. Its target is not known. Specimen: PBMCs. The source is a male donor in good health and CMV-seronegative. The chain links TRBV29-1 to TRBJ1-2; D gene unclear. This chain's CDR3 is CSVEDRRVLLAGYTF. Here the CDR3 DNA reads TGCAGCGTTGAAGATCGCCGGGTCCTGTTGGCCGGCTACACCTTC. The full variable domain, in which reference TRBV29-1 and TRBJ1-2 provide the parts outside the CDR3, is SAVISQKPSRDICQRGTSLTIQCQVDSQVTMMFWYRQQPGQSLTLIATANQGSEATYESGFVIDKFPISRPNLTFSTLTVSNMSPEDSSIYLCSVEDRRVLLAGYTFGSGTRLTVV.